This entry concerns a single T cell receptor beta chain. The antigen is not known. The sample is drawn from a study of T cells after yellow fever vaccination. General observations from the study: The bulk population could contribute abundant contaminating clonotypes to FACS-sorted repertoires. The appearance of a small share of clonotypes in both CD4 and CD8 compartments was observed. Clones that expanded after primary vaccination mostly reappeared after the booster (roughly 96% CD4, about 89% CD8).

The authors made TCR cDNA by 5'RACE template switching, adding a universal primer site and UMIs. In TCRdb, the 5' RACE reads were re-called with MiXCR into one record per CDR3 protein. Of approximately 550,000 distinct CDR3 sequences listed, approximately 21% are singletons. With 7 bases clipped from V and 4 bases from J, the junction kept 13 bases outside the gene matches. The length of the CDR3 is 17 residues. Germline loops: CDR1 MGHDK, CDR2 SYGVNS. The specimen comprised PBMCs, sampled 15 days after the yellow fever booster vaccination. The source of this sequence is a man between 25 and 39 years old who received the YFV17D yellow fever vaccine. The rearrangement uses TRBV25-1 and TRBJ2-1, with 10 bases fitting TRBD2. The CDR3 is CASTPQASGRGYNEQFF. CDR3 DNA: TGTGCCAGCACACCCCAAGCTAGCGGGAGAGGATACAATGAGCAGTTCTTC.